The 13 T cell receptor beta chains below were found in one sample sequenced in a study of blood T cell repertoires in COVID-19. TCRdb's copy holds only in-frame clones and misses some; the assay was immunoSEQ multiplex PCR. The table lists some 410,000 clones, more than 75% of them singletons. The specimen was PBMCs or T cells enriched from blood (not recorded which). The receptors were sampled from a woman aged 30 to 39 with acute COVID-19.

This clone was found once. The genes are TRBV6-2 or TRBV6-3 and TRBJ2-7; tentative D call: TRBD1 (5 bases). Trimming took 0 bases from V and 1 from J, leaving 13 bases between them. The germline V gene encodes CDR1 MNHEY and CDR2 SVGEGT. The CDR3 is 16 amino acids. The chain's CDR3 is CASSYSTGPPSYEQYF. The CDR3 bases are TGTGCCAGCAGTTACTCTACAGGACCACCTTCCTACGAGCAGTACTTC.

The rearrangement joins TRBV4-2 to TRBJ1-2, with TRBD1 identical over 7 bases. Germline CDR1 and CDR2: LGHNA and YNFKEQ. The V segment lost 8 bases and the J segment 2 bases; nucleotides outside the gene matches: 11. This CDR3 contains 15 residues. The CDR3 sequence: CASAGEDRNNYGYTF. The CDR3 nucleotides are TGTGCCAGCGCCGGGGAGGACAGGAACAACTATGGCTACACCTTC.

This chain joins TRBV24-1 and TRBJ2-7; a possible D gene is TRBD1 (5 bases). This CDR3 has 13 amino acids. The germline V gene has CDR1 KGHDR and CDR2 SFDVKD. The ends were cut back, 4 bases at V and 2 bases at J, with 8 bases in the middle. CDR3 DNA: TGTGCCACCAGTGAATCGACAGCCTACGAGCAGTACTTC. Amino acids: CATSESTAYEQYF.

The CDR3 sequence is CASSAQGDGSGGYTF. CDR3 coding DNA: TGTGCCAGCAGCGCCCAGGGGGACGGATCAGGTGGCTACACCTTC. The chain carries TRBV9 and TRBJ1-2; 7 nucleotides align to TRBD1. Germline CDR1 and CDR2: SGDLS and YYNGEE. The CDR3 totals 15 residues. Losses at the gene ends were 3 bases for V and 7 bases for J; bases not matched to a gene: 12.

A few counts support this clone. V usage is TRBV4-1 and J usage is TRBJ2-7; 7 positions agree with TRBD1. Germline assignment: CDR1 MGHRA and CDR2 YSYEKL. The CDR3 runs 17 residues. The ends lost 3 bases at V and 0 bases at J; junction bases unmatched: 11. The CDR3 coding sequence is TGCGCCAGCAGCCACTCCGGGACAGCAACACACTCCTACGAGCAGTACTTC. The encoded protein is CASSHSGTATHSYEQYF.

The rearrangement links TRBV5-1 to TRBJ2-2, with 12 positions matching TRBD2. The germline V gene encodes CDR1 SGHRS and CDR2 YFSETQ. After removal of 4 bases from V and 7 bases from J, the junction contained 2 bases not matched to a gene. The CDR3 is 14 residues long. CDR3 sequence: CASSQTSGGGELFF. CDR3 in DNA: TGCGCCAGCAGCCAGACTAGCGGGGGCGGGGAGCTGTTTTTT. Full variable domain (outside the CDR3, taken from reference TRBV5-1 and TRBJ2-2): KAGVTQTPRYLIKTRGQQVTLSCSPISGHRSVSWYQQTPGQGLQFLFEYFSETQRNKGNFPGRFSGRQFSNSRSEMNVSTLELGDSALYLCASSQTSGGGELFFGEGSRLTVL.

This chain connects TRBV3-1 (or the pseudogene TRBV3-2) to TRBJ1-2, with D tentatively TRBD1 (6 bases). The length of the CDR3 is 15 residues. Trimming left V 4 bases short and J 7 bases short, with 19 bases between. Germline lookup yields CDR1 LGHDT and CDR2 YNNKEL (reference sequence). For the CDR3, the DNA is TGTGCCAGCAGCCCGATGAGGGGGGGCGCCGGTGGCTACACCTTC. It codes for CASSPMRGGAGGYTF.

The chain carries TRBV29-1 and TRBJ1-2; tentative D call: TRBD1 (6 bases). The CDR3 has 11 residues. V lost 5 bases and J lost 6, with 10 bases in between. The germline gives CDR1 SQVTM, CDR2 ANQGSEA. CDR3 residues: CSVTKGDGYTF. The DNA for the CDR3 is TGCAGCGTTACGAAGGGGGATGGCTACACCTTC.

The chain is built from TRBV27 and TRBJ1-4; 7 nucleotides line up with TRBD1. Germline V gene data show CDR1 as MNHEY and CDR2 as SMNVEV (reference sequence). The CDR3 is made up of 16 amino acids. With V trimmed by 6 bases and J by 3 bases, 10 bases remained unmatched. The CDR3 protein is CASRRQGGWANEKLFF. CDR3 nucleotide sequence: TGTGCCAGCAGAAGACAGGGAGGTTGGGCTAATGAAAAACTGTTTTTT. Filled out from reference TRBV27 and TRBJ1-4, the complete variable domain reads EAQVTQNPRYLITVTGKKLTVTCSQNMNHEYMSWYRQDPGLGLRQIYYSMNVEVTDKGDVPEGYKVSRKEKRNFPLILESPSPNQTSLYFCASRRQGGWANEKLFFGSGTQLSVL.

The V gene is TRBV5-1, the J gene TRBJ1-4, with D maybe TRBD1 (5 bases). V was clipped by 3 bases and J by 8 bases, with 11 bases between them. The CDR3 loop spans 13 amino acids. The germline V gene encodes CDR1 SGHRS and CDR2 YFSETQ. The CDR3 loop reads CASSSGIGEKLFF. The CDR3 DNA reads TGCGCCAGCAGCTCAGGGATTGGCGAAAAACTGTTTTTT.

The chain recombines TRBV4-2 with TRBJ2-5, with D possibly TRBD2 on 7 matching bases. The V end was cut by 1 base, the J end by 4 bases, with 13 bases between. Germline CDR1 is LGHNA and CDR2 is YNFKEQ. The CDR3 totals 15 residues. Here the CDR3 reads CASSQVLGGAETQYF. In DNA, the CDR3 is TGTGCCAGCAGCCAAGTATTAGGGGGGGCAGAGACCCAGTACTTC.

V usage is TRBV24-1 and J usage is TRBJ2-5, with 7 bases matching TRBD1. J gave up 3 bases and V 4 bases, and 4 bases lay outside the gene matches. Looked up from germline, CDR1 is KGHDR and CDR2 is SFDVKD. The length of the CDR3 is 14 residues. The CDR3 DNA sequence: TGTGCCACCAGTGAGGGTGGGACAGAAGAGACCCAGTACTTC. This codes for CATSEGGTEETQYF.

The chain links TRBV5-3 to TRBJ2-2, with 8 bases aligning to TRBD2. TRBV5-3 carries the ORF label, with uncertain function. J lost 2 bases, V lost 3 bases, and 6 bases had no gene match. The CDR3 runs to 16 residues. CDR3 DNA sequence: TGTGCCAGAAGCTCTCCGACTAGCGCAAACACCGGGGAGCTGTTTTTT. It translates to CARSSPTSANTGELFF.